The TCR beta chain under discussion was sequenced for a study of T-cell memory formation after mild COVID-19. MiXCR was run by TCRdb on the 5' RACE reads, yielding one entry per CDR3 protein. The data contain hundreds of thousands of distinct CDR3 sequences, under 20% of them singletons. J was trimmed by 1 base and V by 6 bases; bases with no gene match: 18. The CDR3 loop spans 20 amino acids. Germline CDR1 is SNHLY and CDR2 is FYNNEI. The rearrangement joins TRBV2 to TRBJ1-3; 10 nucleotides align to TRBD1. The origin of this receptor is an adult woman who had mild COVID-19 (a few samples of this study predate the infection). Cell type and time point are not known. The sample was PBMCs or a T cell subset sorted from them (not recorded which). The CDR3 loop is CASRSPWGQGTEVSGNTIYF. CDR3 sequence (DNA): TGTGCCAGCAGGTCCCCCTGGGGACAGGGGACTGAAGTGTCTGGAAACACCATATATTTT.